Presented here are 29 T cell receptor beta chains from one specimen sequenced in a study of identifying expanded T cells in peripheral blood. Method: immunoSEQ multiplex PCR; TCRdb's copy keeps in-frame clones and lacks some. This table holds approximately 120,000 clones, 88% found once. Sequenced sample: blood. Receptors originate from a person between 18 and 70 years old in good health.

The rearrangement uses TRBV19 and TRBJ1-5; TRBD1 matches 10 bases. Germline loops: CDR1 LNHDA, CDR2 SQIVND (reference sequence). V was pared by 7 bases and J by 7 bases, with 10 bases of the junction left unmatched. This CDR3 has 15 residues. CDR3 nucleotides: TGTGCCAGTAAAGTTGGGACAGGGGCGAGCCAGCCCCAGCATTTT. This encodes CASKVGTGASQPQHF.

The chain recombines TRBV1 with TRBJ2-5; whether TRBD2, the table's D call, matches the DNA was not checked. TRBV1 is a documented pseudogene. This CDR3 is 14 amino acids long. The CDR3, as DNA: TGCACCAGCACGACTAGCGGGGTCGGGGAGACCCAGTACTTC. It encodes CTSTTSGVGETQYF.

V gene TRBV6-6 combines with J gene TRBJ1-1; a weak D match, TRBD1 (6 bases). Trimming cost V 6 bases and J 10 bases, with 21 bases left between them. Germline CDR1 MNHNY, CDR2 SVGAGI (reference sequence). This CDR3 is built from 14 residues. In DNA, the CDR3 is TGTGCCAGCAGCTCACAGGGTAGGATTAAGGGAGCTTTCTTT. Amino acid sequence: CASSSQGRIKGAFF.

The genes are TRBV14 and TRBJ1-2; the D is unclear. V lost 3 bases, J lost 3 bases, and 5 bases lay in between. Germline lookup yields CDR1 SGHDN and CDR2 FVKESK. This CDR3 is built from 12 residues. The CDR3 spells CASSQAYYGYTF. In nucleotides, the CDR3 is TGTGCCAGCAGCCAGGCGTACTATGGCTACACCTTC.

This chain links TRBV6-5 with TRBJ1-5; unclear D gene. This CDR3 is 15 amino acids long. V was trimmed by 5 bases and J by 6 bases, leaving 17 bases between them. Germline-derived CDR1 and CDR2 are MNHEY and SVGAGI. The CDR3: CASSRDGLEGQPQHF. The CDR3 coding sequence is TGTGCCAGCAGTCGAGACGGCCTGGAAGGTCAGCCCCAGCATTTT.

This clone was picked up one time. V and J are TRBV28 and TRBJ1-6; D gene ambiguous. The CDR3 consists of 15 residues. Germline V gene sequence: CDR1 MDHEN, CDR2 SYDVKM. V was trimmed by 5 bases and J by 3 bases, leaving 11 bases between them. Written as DNA, the CDR3 is TGTGCCAGCAGTCCCGCGGACGACTATAATTCACCCCTCCACTTT. As protein: CASSPADDYNSPLHF.

This sequence joins TRBV7-8 and TRBJ2-1; 10 bases map to TRBD1. Germline values: CDR1 SGHVS, CDR2 FQNEAQ. With V trimmed by 5 bases and J by 7 bases, 11 bases remained unmatched. CDR3 length: 16 residues. The CDR3 DNA follows: TGTGCCAGCAGCGCCCCGGGACAGGGGAATCTAAATGAGCAGTTCTTC. It is translated as CASSAPGQGNLNEQFF.

The genes are TRBV4-3 and TRBJ1-1; 7 bases line up with TRBD1. Trimming removed 0 bases from V and 9 bases from J; junction bases left unmatched: 7. Germline V gives CDR1 LGHNA, CDR2 YSLEER. The CDR3 runs 14 residues. CDR3 sequence: CASSQETRGAQAFF. Written as DNA, the CDR3 is TGCGCCAGCAGCCAAGAAACCAGGGGGGCGCAAGCTTTCTTT.

The rearrangement joins TRBV6-1 to TRBJ1-5, with 7 bases identical to TRBD1. There are 14 residues in the CDR3. From germline, CDR1 is MNHNS and CDR2 SASEGT. J gave up 1 base and V 11 bases, and 8 bases lay outside the gene matches. This chain's CDR3 is CASRTGGSNQPQHF. CDR3 sequence (DNA): TGTGCCTCAAGGACAGGTGGAAGCAATCAGCCCCAGCATTTT.

The rearrangement links TRBV19 to TRBJ1-5; D is unclear. In germline, CDR1 is LNHDA, CDR2 SQIVND (reference sequence). Trimming stripped 0 bases from V and 5 bases from J, with 11 bases between. The length of the CDR3 is 15 residues. CDR3 nucleotides: TGTGCCAGTAGTATAGAAATGCAGCGAGATCAGCCCCAGCATTTT. This encodes CASSIEMQRDQPQHF. The full variable domain, completed using reference TRBV19 and TRBJ1-5, is DGGITQSPKYLFRKEGQNVTLSCEQNLNHDAMYWYRQDPGQGLRLIYYSQIVNDFQKGDIAEGYSVSREKKESFPLTVTSAQKNPTAFYLCASSIEMQRDQPQHFGDGTRLSIL.

The chain joins TRBV25-1 to TRBJ2-2; weak D call: TRBD1 (6 bases). V shed 6 bases and J shed 3 bases, with 11 bases lying between them. The CDR3 has 14 residues. Germline loops: CDR1 MGHDK, CDR2 SYGVNS. The CDR3 region is CASRYGQYTGELFF. CDR3 DNA sequence: TGTGCCAGCAGATACGGACAGTACACCGGGGAGCTGTTTTTT.

The CDR3 protein is CASSPGQLNTEAFF. The CDR3, as DNA: TGTGCCAGCAGCCCCGGACAGCTGAACACTGAAGCTTTCTTT. The chain recombines TRBV28 with TRBJ1-1; tentative D call: TRBD1 (6 bases). This CDR3 has 14 residues. V was clipped by 6 bases and J by 0 bases, with 11 bases between them. Germline loops: CDR1 MDHEN, CDR2 SYDVKM.

The chain recombines TRBV30 with TRBJ2-7; possibly TRBD1 for D (5 bases). Trimming shortened V by 2 bases and J by 1 base, and 6 bases separated the two germline ends. From germline, CDR1 is GTSNPN and CDR2 SVGIG (reference sequence). The CDR3 contains 12 residues. CDR3 in amino acids: CAWSKGSYEQYF. DNA of the CDR3: TGTGCCTGGAGTAAGGGGTCCTACGAGCAGTACTTC.

The count of this clone is one. CDR3 sequence: CAAAGGTNEKLFF. CDR3 bases: TGTGCCGCCGCAGGGGGAACTAATGAAAAACTGTTTTTT. The chain has TRBV19 and TRBJ1-4, with TRBD1 matching 7 bases. The CDR3 is made up of 13 amino acids. The trim removed 11 bases at V and 1 base at J, leaving 4 bases unmatched. CDR1 LNHDA and CDR2 SQIVND come from the germline V gene (reference sequence).

This rearrangement joins TRBV6-1 to TRBJ2-1; D perhaps matches TRBD1 (6 bases). The CDR3 extends over 12 amino acids. Trimming removed 6 bases at V and 8 bases at J, with 11 bases between. CDR1 and CDR2 from the germline V gene are MNHNS and SASEGT. CDR3 region: CASSIQGHEQFF. Here the CDR3 DNA reads TGTGCCAGCAGCATACAGGGCCATGAGCAGTTCTTC.

This clone was recorded only once. The gene calls are TRBV9 and TRBJ1-6; D is possibly TRBD1 (6 bases). V was shortened by 3 bases and J by 10 bases, with 14 bases between the two germline ends. This CDR3 has 14 residues. Germline CDR1 is SGDLS and CDR2 is YYNGEE. The CDR3 loop reads CASSEGGLFSPLHF. CDR3 bases: TGTGCCAGCAGCGAGGGGGGGCTATTCTCACCCCTCCACTTT. The whole variable domain, remainder taken from reference TRBV9 and TRBJ1-6, is DSGVTQTPKHLITATGQRVTLRCSPRSGDLSVYWYQQSLDQGLQFLIQYYNGEERAKGNILERFSAQQFPDLHSELNLSSLELGDSALYFCASSEGGLFSPLHFGNGTRLTVT.

This clone was counted a single time. The chain has TRBV7-2 and TRBJ2-7; possibly TRBD2 for D (5 bases). CDR1 is SGHTA and CDR2 is FQGNSA in the germline V gene. The CDR3 is made up of 14 amino acids. V lost 1 base and J lost 4, with 11 bases in between. The CDR3 is CASSLVSAQYEQYF. The CDR3 nucleotides read TGTGCCAGCAGCTTAGTTAGCGCCCAATACGAGCAGTACTTC.

This chain links TRBV9 with TRBJ2-4; D is uncertain. The CDR3 contains 16 residues. Trimming shortened V by 0 bases and J by 0 bases, and 10 bases separated the two germline ends. CDR1 and CDR2 from the germline V gene are SGDLS and YYNGEE. This CDR3 reads CASSVGLTLAKNIQYF. CDR3 nucleotides: TGTGCCAGCAGCGTAGGGCTAACATTAGCCAAAAACATTCAGTACTTC.

This rearrangement joins TRBV7-3 to TRBJ2-5; D is perhaps TRBD1 (5 bases). From germline, CDR1 is SGHTA and CDR2 FQGTGA. The CDR3 has 13 residues. Trimming removed 5 bases from V and 5 bases from J, with 12 bases in between. The CDR3 sequence is CASSRGHRETQYF. CDR3 sequence (DNA): TGTGCCAGCAGCAGGGGTCACCGGGAGACCCAGTACTTC. The complete variable domain, with remaining parts taken from reference TRBV7-3 and TRBJ2-5, reads GAGVSQTPSNKVTEKGKYVELRCDPISGHTALYWYRQSLGQGPEFLIYFQGTGAADDSGLPNDRFFAVRPEGSVSTLKIQRTERGDSAVYLCASSRGHRETQYFGPGTRLLVL.

V is TRBV29-1 and J is TRBJ1-2; 8 bases align to TRBD1. The CDR3 has 13 amino acids. Germline V gene sequence: CDR1 SQVTM, CDR2 ANQGSEA. J was trimmed by 6 bases and V by 8 bases; bases with no gene match: 11. CDR3 nucleotides: TGCAGCCCCTCGGGCAGGGGGCAAGATGGCTACACCTTC. It codes for CSPSGRGQDGYTF. Drawing the rest from reference TRBV29-1 and TRBJ1-2, the complete variable domain is SAVISQKPSRDICQRGTSLTIQCQVDSQVTMMFWYRQQPGQSLTLIATANQGSEATYESGFVIDKFPISRPNLTFSTLTVSNMSPEDSSIYLCSPSGRGQDGYTFGSGTRLTVV.

J is TRBJ2-5 and V is TRBV5-1; 7 nucleotides align to TRBD2. J lost 5 bases, V lost 3 bases, and 13 bases had no gene match. The CDR3 extends over 16 amino acids. Germline CDR1 and CDR2: SGHRS and YFSETQ. The DNA for the CDR3 is TGCGCCAGCAGCTGGGAGGTGCCCTACGGGGGGGAGACCCAGTACTTC. Its translation is CASSWEVPYGGETQYF.

The chain couples TRBV2 to TRBJ2-5; the match to TRBD2 covers 14 bases. This CDR3 comprises 16 residues. J was trimmed by 4 bases and V by 6 bases; bases with no gene match: 7. Germline assignment: CDR1 SNHLY and CDR2 FYNNEI. The CDR3 nucleotides read TGTGCCAGCAGACTGGGACTAGCGGGAGTCGGAGAGACCCAGTACTTC. Translating it yields CASRLGLAGVGETQYF.

This CDR3 reads CASSRNRAVAEAFF. The CDR3 DNA reads as TGTGCCAGCAGCCGGAACAGGGCGGTTGCTGAAGCTTTCTTT. This rearrangement joins TRBV4-2 to TRBJ1-1; perhaps TRBD1 as D (6 bases). The CDR3 is 14 amino acids. With 4 bases removed from V and 6 bases from J, the gap between germline ends came to 15 bases. Germline V gene data show CDR1 as LGHNA and CDR2 as YNFKEQ.

The rearrangement links TRBV7-8 to TRBJ1-1; D is uncertain. Germline V gives CDR1 SGHVS, CDR2 FQNEAQ. The CDR3 has 14 amino acids. The ends were cut back, 5 bases at V and 6 bases at J, with 16 bases in the middle. The CDR3 loop reads CASSRLSEAAEAFF. The CDR3 nucleotides read TGTGCCAGCAGCCGTCTCTCCGAAGCGGCTGAAGCTTTCTTT.

This sequence joins TRBV5-4 and TRBJ2-7, with 9 bases fitting TRBD1. This CDR3 has 14 residues. Germline V gene data show CDR1 as SGHNT and CDR2 as YYREEE (reference sequence). V was clipped by 0 bases and J by 4 bases; unmatched bases: 2. The CDR3 region has the DNA TGTGCCAGCAGCTTGGAGACAGGGGGTTACGAGCAGTACTTC. The encoded protein is CASSLETGGYEQYF. The full variable domain, completed using reference TRBV5-4 and TRBJ2-7, is ETGVTQSPTHLIKTRGQQVTLRCSSQSGHNTVSWYQQALGQGPQFIFQYYREEENGRGNFPPRFSGLQFPNYSSELNVNALELDDSALYLCASSLETGGYEQYFGPGTRLTVT.

This sequence joins TRBV18 and TRBJ2-7; TRBD2 matches 10 bases. Per germline, CDR1 KGHSH and CDR2 LQKENI. V shed 6 bases, J shed 6 bases, and the junction held 14 bases outside the gene matches. The CDR3 extends over 16 amino acids. Written as DNA, the CDR3 is TGTGCCAGCTCCGCTACTAGCGGGGCCATTCCACTCGAGCAGTACTTC. Its protein product is CASSATSGAIPLEQYF.

The chain is built from TRBV4-3 and TRBJ1-1, with D perhaps TRBD1 (6 bases). The CDR3 extends over 15 amino acids. Germline-derived CDR1 and CDR2 are LGHNA and YSLEER. V lost 4 bases to trimming and J lost 3 bases, with 15 bases between them. As DNA, the CDR3 is TGCGCCAGCAGCCGATCAATACAGGGTGACACTGAAGCTTTCTTT. Its protein is CASSRSIQGDTEAFF.

The J gene is TRBJ1-1, the V gene TRBV7-3; unclear D gene. V lost 2 bases, J lost 0 bases, and 16 bases lay in between. Germline CDR1 SGHTA, CDR2 FQGTGA. The CDR3 is 17 residues long. As DNA, the CDR3 is TGTGCCAGCAGCTTACTCGTACTTGGAACGGTGAACACTGAAGCTTTCTTT. Translation: CASSLLVLGTVNTEAFF.

This clone was detected only once. The V and J genes are TRBV5-1 and TRBJ2-3; D is ambiguous. Per the germline V gene, CDR1 is SGHRS and CDR2 is YFSETQ. Between the trimmed V and J ends, which lost 4 bases and 6 bases, there was a span of 18 bases. The CDR3 is 15 residues long. CDR3 sequence (DNA): TGCGCCAGCAGCCCCCGGGCTAGTGGATCGGATACGCAGTATTTT. It yields the protein CASSPRASGSDTQYF.